A selection of T cell receptor beta chains follows, all from one sample in a study of tumor-infiltrating lymphocytes in primary liver carcinoma. One entry per CDR3 protein, called by TCRdb with MiXCR from the multiplex PCR reads. The profile shows 300,000 to 350,000 distinct CDR3 sequences, approximately 64% of them singletons. What was sequenced was peripheral blood. The receptors originated from a man aged 35-49 years with primary liver carcinoma and hepatitis B virus infection. CDR3s include the opening cysteine and the closing phenylalanine or tryptophan. Each record gives: D gene, J gene, V gene, clone size, CDR3 protein, CDR3 DNA. A D gene is named only where the DNA matches it firmly. Part of the rows lack a size; the others show once, few, many or a class for expanded clones.

NA TRBJ1-6 TRBV6-6 NA CVSRERDGHNSPLHF TGTGTCAGCAGGGAACGGGACGGCCATAACTCACCCCTCCACTTT
NA TRBJ2-7 TRBV4-1 many CASSQEVSTGQAYEQYF TGCGCCAGCAGCCAAGAGGTTTCAACAGGGCAAGCCTACGAGCAGTACTTC
NA TRBJ2-1 TRBV12-3/TRBV12-4 few CASSFGPGRVVFF TGTGCCAGCAGTTTCGGTCCCGGTCGAGTTGTGTTCTTC
NA TRBJ2-5 TRBV11-2 NA CASCLVRGSGETQYF TGTGCCAGCTGCTTAGTCAGGGGCAGTGGAGAGACCCAGTACTTC
NA TRBJ2-1 TRBV10-1 many CASSESAAVEQFF TGCGCCAGCAGTGAGTCGGCTGCCGTCGAGCAGTTCTTC
NA TRBJ2-7 TRBV6-6 many CASSLTGSYEQYF TGTGCCAGCAGCTTGACAGGCTCCTACGAGCAGTACTTC
NA TRBJ2-7 TRBV11-2 NA CSSSFQAEAYEQYF TGTAGCAGCAGCTTTCAGGCAGAAGCCTACGAGCAGTACTTC
TRBD2 TRBJ2-3 TRBV5-1 few CASSTFGTSGRGTDTQYF TGCGCCAGCAGCACCTTCGGGACTAGCGGGAGAGGGACAGATACGCAGTATTTT
TRBD1 TRBJ2-3 TRBV24-1 few CATSDGQGYTDTQYF TGTGCCACCAGTGATGGACAGGGTTACACAGATACGCAGTATTTT
NA TRBJ2-7 TRBV11-2 NA CVSSLAASSYEQYF TGTGTCAGCAGCTTAGCTGCAAGCTCCTACGAGCAGTACTTC
NA TRBJ2-6 TRBV4-1 NA CASSRGTVVSGANVLTF TGCGCCAGCAGCCGCGGGACAGTCGTCTCTGGGGCCAACGTCCTGACTTTC
TRBD1 TRBJ2-7 TRBV10-3 many CAIQGAREQYF TGTGCCATACAGGGGGCAAGAGAGCAGTACTTC
NA TRBJ1-2 TRBV5-6 few CASSLGLVAYTF TGTGCCAGCAGCTTGGGTTTGGTTGCCTACACCTTC
NA TRBJ2-6 TRBV11-2 NA CASSTGSGANILTF TGTGCCAGCAGTACAGGATCTGGGGCCAACATCCTGACTTTT
NA TRBJ2-1 TRBV6-1 few CASSELGSPYNEQFF TGTGCCAGCAGTGAACTGGGGAGCCCCTACAATGAGCAGTTCTTC
NA TRBJ2-7 TRBV5-4 few CASSLGGGSSTYEQYF TGTGCCAGCAGCTTGGGGGGGGGCAGCTCAACCTACGAGCAGTACTTC
NA TRBJ2-7 TRBV6-2/TRBV6-3 many CASSSHHGSGSFYEQYF TGTGCCAGCAGTTCTCACCATGGTAGTGGGAGTTTTTACGAGCAGTACTTC
TRBD1 TRBJ2-7 TRBV20-1 NA CSAPDRVYEQYF TGCAGTGCTCCGGACAGGGTCTATGAGCAGTACTTC
TRBD1 TRBJ1-1 TRBV12-3/TRBV12-4 many CASSLGGQRDTEAFF TGTGCCAGCAGTTTAGGGGGACAGCGAGACACTGAAGCTTTCTTT
TRBD1 TRBJ2-6 TRBV6-6 NA CAGSSTGQGISGANVLTF TGTGCCGGCAGTTCCACGGGACAGGGGATCTCTGGGGCCAACGTCCTGACTTTC
TRBD2 TRBJ2-3 TRBV11-1 many CASSLGVLAEADTQYF TGTGCCAGCAGCTTAGGAGTTCTAGCGGAAGCAGATACGCAGTATTTT
NA TRBJ1-1 TRBV28 NA CAISLRNTEAFF TGTGCCATCAGTTTACGGAACACTGAAGCTTTCTTT
NA TRBJ2-5 TRBV11-2 NA CTSKALGQGGTTGDTQYF TGTACCAGCAAGGCCTTAGGACAAGGGGGGACCACAGGGGATACCCAGTACTTC
NA TRBJ2-7 TRBV6-1 many CASRLTPPYEQYF TGTGCCAGCAGATTGACACCCCCTTACGAGCAGTACTTC
NA TRBJ2-1 TRBV5-1 NA CASSLQGYSYNEQFF TGCGCCAGCAGCTTGCAGGGGTACTCCTACAATGAGCAGTTCTTC
TRBD1 TRBJ2-7 TRBV28 NA CASSPRGTGKIYEQYF TGTGCCAGCAGTCCGCGTGGGACAGGGAAGATCTACGAGCAGTACTTC
TRBD2 TRBJ2-5 TRBV29-1 NA CSVVRLAGYNGTQYF TGCAGCGTTGTAAGGTTAGCGGGTTACAACGGGACCCAGTACTTC
NA TRBJ2-7 TRBV11-2 NA CACSLDSFYEQYF TGTGCCTGCAGCCTGGACAGTTTCTACGAGCAGTACTTC
NA TRBJ1-2 TRBV7-6 NA CASSSRTDDGYTF TGTGCCAGCAGCAGCCGGACAGACGATGGCTACACCTTC
TRBD2 TRBJ2-7 TRBV6-2/TRBV6-3 NA CASLASGNSYEQYF TGTGCCAGCCTGGCTAGCGGGAACTCCTACGAGCAGTACTTC
NA TRBJ1-1 TRBV6-5 NA CASRGVGYGAFF TGTGCCAGCAGGGGAGTGGGATACGGAGCTTTCTTT
TRBD2 TRBJ2-1 TRBV5-8 once CASSLGLASYNEQFF TGTGCCAGCAGCTTAGGACTAGCTTCCTACAATGAGCAGTTCTTC
NA TRBJ1-4 TRBV6-2/TRBV6-3 NA CASSSGTHDGLFF TGTGCCAGCAGTTCCGGCACCCATGATGGACTGTTTTTT
NA TRBJ2-3 TRBV12-3/TRBV12-4 few CASSLQRGAVDTQYF TGTGCCAGCAGTTTACAGCGCGGAGCGGTCGATACGCAGTATTTT
NA TRBJ1-1 TRBV11-2 NA CTSSRGVEDEALF TGTACCAGCAGCCGTGGGGTCGAGGATGAAGCTCTCTTT
TRBD2 TRBJ2-1 TRBV6-1 NA CASSGWEGTSGRVYNEQFF TGTGCCAGCAGTGGATGGGAGGGGACTAGCGGGAGGGTCTACAATGAGCAGTTCTTC
NA TRBJ1-5 TRBV6-6 NA CANSESNSNQPHHF TGTGCCAACAGTGAGAGTAATAGCAATCAGCCCCATCATTTT
TRBD2 TRBJ2-1 TRBV5-1 NA CASSLDGRASYNEQFF TGCGCCAGCAGCTTGGACGGGAGGGCCTCCTACAATGAGCAGTTCTTC
NA TRBJ1-6 TRBV28 once CASSRGEYSPLHF TGTGCCAGCAGTAGGGGGGAATATTCACCCCTCCACTTT
NA TRBJ2-1 TRBV28 NA CASRELVEGGNEQFF TGTGCCAGCAGGGAGCTAGTAGAGGGGGGGAATGAGCAGTTCTTC
NA TRBJ1-5 TRBV5-6 NA CASSLGAQPQHF TGTGCCAGCAGCTTGGGGGCACAGCCCCAGCATTTT
TRBD2 TRBJ2-1 TRBV11-2 NA CASNSVSSGILNEQFF TGTGCCAGCAACTCAGTATCTAGCGGGATATTAAATGAGCAGTTCTTC
TRBD2 TRBJ2-3 TRBV5-4 NA CASSVDLRRGVNTDTQCF TGTGCCAGCAGCGTAGACCTTCGCCGGGGGGTAAACACAGATACGCAGTGTTTT